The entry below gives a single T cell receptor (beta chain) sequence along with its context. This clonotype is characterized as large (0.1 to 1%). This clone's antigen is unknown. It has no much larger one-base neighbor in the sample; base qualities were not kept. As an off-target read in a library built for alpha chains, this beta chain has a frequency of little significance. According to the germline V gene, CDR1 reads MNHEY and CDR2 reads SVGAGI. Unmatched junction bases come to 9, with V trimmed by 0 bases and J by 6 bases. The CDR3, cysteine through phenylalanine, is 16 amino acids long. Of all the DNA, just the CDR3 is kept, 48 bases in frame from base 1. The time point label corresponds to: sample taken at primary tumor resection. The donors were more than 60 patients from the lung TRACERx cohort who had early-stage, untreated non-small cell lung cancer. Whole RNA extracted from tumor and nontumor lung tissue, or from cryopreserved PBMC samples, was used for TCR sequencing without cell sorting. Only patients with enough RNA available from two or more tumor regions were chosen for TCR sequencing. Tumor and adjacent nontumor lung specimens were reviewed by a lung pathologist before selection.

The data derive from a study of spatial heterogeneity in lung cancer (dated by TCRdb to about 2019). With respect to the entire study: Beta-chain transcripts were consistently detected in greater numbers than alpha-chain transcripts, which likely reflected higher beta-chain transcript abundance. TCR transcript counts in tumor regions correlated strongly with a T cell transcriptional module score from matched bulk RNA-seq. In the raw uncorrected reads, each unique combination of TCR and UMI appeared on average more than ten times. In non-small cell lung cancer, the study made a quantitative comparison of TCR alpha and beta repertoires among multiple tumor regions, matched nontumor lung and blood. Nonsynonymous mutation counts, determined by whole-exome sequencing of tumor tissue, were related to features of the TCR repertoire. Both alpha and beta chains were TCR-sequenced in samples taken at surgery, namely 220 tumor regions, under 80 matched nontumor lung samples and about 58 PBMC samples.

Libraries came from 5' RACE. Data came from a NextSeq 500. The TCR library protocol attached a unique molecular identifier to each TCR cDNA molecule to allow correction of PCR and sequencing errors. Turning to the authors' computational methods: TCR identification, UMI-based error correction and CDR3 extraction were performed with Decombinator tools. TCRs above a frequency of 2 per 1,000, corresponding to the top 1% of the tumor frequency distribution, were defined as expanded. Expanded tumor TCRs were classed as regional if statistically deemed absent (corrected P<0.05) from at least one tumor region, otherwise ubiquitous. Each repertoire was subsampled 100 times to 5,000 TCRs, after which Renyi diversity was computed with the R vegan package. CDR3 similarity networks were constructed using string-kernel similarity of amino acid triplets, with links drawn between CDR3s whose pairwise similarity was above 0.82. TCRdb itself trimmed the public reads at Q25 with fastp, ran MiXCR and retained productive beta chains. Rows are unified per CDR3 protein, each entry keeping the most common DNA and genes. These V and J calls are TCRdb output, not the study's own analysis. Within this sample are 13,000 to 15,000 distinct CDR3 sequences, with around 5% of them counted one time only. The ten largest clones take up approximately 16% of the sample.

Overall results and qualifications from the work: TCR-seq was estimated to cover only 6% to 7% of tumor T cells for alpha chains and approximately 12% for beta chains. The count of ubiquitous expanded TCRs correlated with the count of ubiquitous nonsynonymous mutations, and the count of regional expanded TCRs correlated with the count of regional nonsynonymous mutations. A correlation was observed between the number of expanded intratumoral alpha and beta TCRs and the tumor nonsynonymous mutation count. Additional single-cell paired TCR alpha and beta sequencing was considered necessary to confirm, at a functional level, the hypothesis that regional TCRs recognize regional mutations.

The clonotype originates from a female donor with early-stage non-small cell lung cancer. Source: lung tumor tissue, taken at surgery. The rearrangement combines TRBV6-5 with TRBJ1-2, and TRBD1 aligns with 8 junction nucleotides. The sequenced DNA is TGTGCCAGCAGTTACTCACGACAGGGGTGGAATGATGGCTACACCTTC. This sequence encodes CASSYSRQGWNDGYTF.